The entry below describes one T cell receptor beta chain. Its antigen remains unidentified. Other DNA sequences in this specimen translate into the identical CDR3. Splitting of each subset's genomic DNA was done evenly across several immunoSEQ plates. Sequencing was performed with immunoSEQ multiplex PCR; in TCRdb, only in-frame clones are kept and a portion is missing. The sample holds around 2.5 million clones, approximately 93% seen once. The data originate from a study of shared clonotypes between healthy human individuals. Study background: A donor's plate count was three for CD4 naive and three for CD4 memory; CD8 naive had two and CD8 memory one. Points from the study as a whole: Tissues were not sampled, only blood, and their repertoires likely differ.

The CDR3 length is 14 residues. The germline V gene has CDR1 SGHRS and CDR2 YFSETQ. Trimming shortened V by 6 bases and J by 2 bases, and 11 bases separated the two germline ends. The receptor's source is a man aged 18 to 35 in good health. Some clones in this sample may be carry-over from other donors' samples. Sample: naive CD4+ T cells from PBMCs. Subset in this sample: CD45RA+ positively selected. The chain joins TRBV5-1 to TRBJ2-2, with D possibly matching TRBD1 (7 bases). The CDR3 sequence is CASTQGGNTGELFF. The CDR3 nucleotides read TGCGCCAGCACCCAGGGGGGCAACACCGGGGAGCTGTTTTTT.